This entry features one T cell receptor (beta chain) sequence. Sequencing was performed with immunoSEQ multiplex PCR; in TCRdb, only in-frame clones are kept and a portion is missing. Of hundreds of thousands of clones in the sample, more than 75% were seen once. The CDR3 consists of 15 residues. V lost 4 bases, J lost 0 bases, and 9 bases lay in between. In germline, CDR1 is SGHNT, CDR2 YENEEA. These data are taken from a study of shared T cell receptors in the human thymus. The same data also went into a second study, on human thymus T cells. From that second work: The related literature has documented a marked overlap of thymic repertoires among unrelated individuals.

The sequencing sample was made of thymocytes. This receptor was identified in a boy younger than two with a congenital heart defect. The V gene is TRBV11-3, the J gene TRBJ2-2, with D perhaps TRBD1 (5 bases). The CDR3 sequence is CASSSQGPNTGELFF. CDR3 DNA sequence: TGTGCCAGCAGCTCGCAGGGCCCGAACACCGGGGAGCTGTTTTTT. Together with reference TRBV11-3 and TRBJ2-2, the CDR3 gives the full variable domain: EAGVVQSPRYKIIEKKQPVAFWCNPISGHNTLYWYLQNLGQGPELLIRYENEEAVDDSQLPKDRFSAERLKGVDSTLKIQPAELGDSAVYLCASSSQGPNTGELFFGEGSRLTVL.